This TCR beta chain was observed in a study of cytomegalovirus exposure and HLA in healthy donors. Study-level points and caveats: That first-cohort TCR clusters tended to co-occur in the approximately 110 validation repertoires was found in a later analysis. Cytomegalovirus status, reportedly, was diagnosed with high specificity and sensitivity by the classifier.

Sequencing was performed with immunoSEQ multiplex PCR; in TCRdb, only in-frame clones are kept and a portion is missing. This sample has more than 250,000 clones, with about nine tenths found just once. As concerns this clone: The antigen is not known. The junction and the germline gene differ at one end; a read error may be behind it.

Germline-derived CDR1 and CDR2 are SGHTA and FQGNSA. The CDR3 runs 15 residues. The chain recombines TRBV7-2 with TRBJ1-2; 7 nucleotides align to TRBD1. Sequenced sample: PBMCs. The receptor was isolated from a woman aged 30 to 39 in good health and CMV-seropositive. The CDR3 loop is CASSLVEGQARGFTF. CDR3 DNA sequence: TGTGCCAGCAGCTTAGTGGAAGGACAGGCTCGTGGCTTCACCTTC.